Following are 20 T cell receptor beta chains from one sample sequenced in a study of T cell responses to AZD1222 COVID-19 vaccine. TCRdb's copy holds only in-frame clones and misses some; the assay was immunoSEQ multiplex PCR. The repertoire includes 120,000 or so clones, 90% of them detected once, and around 6.9% sits in the top ten. The material was peripheral blood, obtained on day 0 of AZD1222 vaccination. These receptors were taken from an adult in good health.

The DNA of the CDR3 is TGTGCCAGCTCACCCGACAGGTCCACCGGGGAGCTGTTTTTT. Encoded protein: CASSPDRSTGELFF. The V call is TRBV18, the J call TRBJ2-2; maybe TRBD1 (6 bases). The CDR3 covers 14 residues. The germline V gene has CDR1 KGHSH and CDR2 LQKENI. Between the trimmed V and J ends, which lost 3 bases and 4 bases, there was a span of 9 bases.

The rearrangement links TRBV28 to TRBJ1-5; D is unclear. This CDR3 comprises 13 residues. CDR1 MDHEN and CDR2 SYDVKM come from the germline V gene. Trimming pared 5 bases from V and 2 bases from J, leaving 7 bases between. CDR3 residues: CASSIEGNQPQHF. CDR3 DNA: TGTGCCAGCAGTATAGAAGGCAATCAGCCCCAGCATTTT. The entire variable domain, with the rest obtained from reference TRBV28 and TRBJ1-5, is as follows: DVKVTQSSRYLVKRTGEKVFLECVQDMDHENMFWYRQDPGLGLRLIYFSYDVKMKEKGDIPEGYSVSREKKERFSLILESASTNQTSMYLCASSIEGNQPQHFGDGTRLSIL.

This clone was seen only once. The V gene is TRBV6-5, the J gene TRBJ2-1; D remains unclear. Per germline, CDR1 MNHEY and CDR2 SVGAGI. The CDR3 extends over 14 amino acids. The V gene lost 6 bases and the J gene lost 7 bases, with 16 bases spanning the gap. Here the CDR3 reads CASSLRRPWNEQFF. The CDR3 nucleotides read TGTGCCAGCAGCCTTCGACGGCCTTGGAATGAGCAGTTCTTC.

V is TRBV7-2 and J is TRBJ1-2; D gene unclear. The CDR3 consists of 14 residues. The V end lost 4 bases, the J end lost 5 bases, and 14 bases lay between the germline ends. Germline V gene data show CDR1 as SGHTA and CDR2 as FQGNSA. The CDR3 DNA is TGTGCCAGCAGCTCGAGAGGCACTCCTTATGGCTACACCTTC. Its translation: CASSSRGTPYGYTF.

The J gene is TRBJ2-6, the V gene TRBV5-4, with D perhaps TRBD2 (6 bases). Germline CDR1 SGHNT, CDR2 YYREEE (reference sequence). The CDR3 is made up of 16 amino acids. The V and J ends lost 0 bases and 2 bases respectively, with 9 bases between them. CDR3 loop: CASSLAGGTGANVLTF. The CDR3 DNA is TGTGCCAGCAGCTTGGCCGGCGGGACTGGGGCCAACGTCCTGACTTTC.

This clone was observed once. The chain uses TRBV28 and TRBJ1-5, with TRBD1 as a possible D gene (6 bases). This CDR3 comprises 18 residues. V lost 2 bases and J 6 bases, leaving 23 bases between the germline ends. Per germline, CDR1 MDHEN and CDR2 SYDVKM. CDR3 in DNA: TGTGCCAGCAGTTTAGGGGTACGAGGGGGAAGAATGTTTCAGCCCCAGCATTTT. It is translated as CASSLGVRGGRMFQPQHF.

V is TRBV30 and J is TRBJ1-2; no clear D. V was cut by 8 bases and J by 4 bases, with 17 bases left in between. The CDR3 contains 13 residues. Germline values: CDR1 GTSNPN, CDR2 SVGIG (reference sequence). CDR3 sequence reads: CARHRQGSYGYTF. The DNA for the CDR3 is TGTGCCCGCCACCGTCAAGGGAGCTATGGCTACACCTTC.

V is TRBV12-3 or TRBV12-4 and J is TRBJ1-2; D is unclear. This CDR3 has 13 residues. V was trimmed by 3 bases and J by 7 bases, leaving 12 bases between them. CDR3 protein: CASSFGRESGYTF. CDR3 DNA: TGTGCCAGCAGTTTCGGGCGGGAAAGTGGCTACACCTTC.

The chain employs TRBV7-5 and TRBJ2-1. TRBV7-5 is shown as a pseudogene. The CDR3 length is 15 residues. CDR3 protein: CARSTDIGTHREQFF. CDR3 in DNA: TGTGCCAGAAGCACGGACATTGGGACGCACAGAGAGCAGTTCTTC.

This chain joins TRBV4-1 and TRBJ2-1; D may be TRBD1 (5 bases). Germline CDR1 is MGHRA and CDR2 is YSYEKL. This CDR3 is built from 16 residues. V was clipped by 2 bases and J by 2 bases, with 13 bases between them. CDR3: CASSQSPGNPYNEQFF. As DNA, the CDR3 is TGCGCCAGCAGCCAAAGTCCAGGGAACCCCTACAATGAGCAGTTCTTC.

This clone turned up a few times. The gene calls are TRBV6-5 and TRBJ1-6, with D tentatively TRBD1 (6 bases). V was clipped by 7 bases and J by 6 bases, with 7 bases between them. The CDR3 has 12 residues. CDR1 and CDR2 (germline): MNHEY, SVGAGI. CDR3 in DNA: TGTGCCAGCACACAGGGTAATTCACCCCTCCACTTT. As protein: CASTQGNSPLHF.

This chain links TRBV6-5 with TRBJ1-5; the match to TRBD1 covers 8 bases. V gave up 4 bases and J gave up 2 bases; unmatched junction bases: 7. CDR1 MNHEY and CDR2 SVGAGI come from the germline V gene. CDR3 size: 16 residues. CDR3 nucleotides: TGTGCCAGCAGTTCAAACGGACAGGGTGGCAATCAGCCCCAGCATTTT. Translation: CASSSNGQGGNQPQHF.

The chain employs TRBV2 and TRBJ2-2; 14 bases line up with TRBD2. The CDR3 runs to 15 residues. Germline assignment: CDR1 SNHLY and CDR2 FYNNEI. Trimming at V came to 6 bases and at J to 5 bases, leaving 2 bases not matched to a gene. CDR3 sequence: CASRGTSGRTGELFF. The CDR3 DNA reads as TGTGCCAGCAGGGGGACTAGCGGGAGAACCGGGGAGCTGTTTTTT.

This clone was detected only once. The rearrangement uses TRBV19 and TRBJ1-1; D remains unclear. V gave up 6 bases and J gave up 2 bases, with 16 bases separating them. The V gene's germline CDR1 is LNHDA and CDR2 SQIVND (reference sequence). The CDR3 contains 15 residues. The CDR3 nucleotides are TGTGCCAGTAGCCCAACGCAGACACTCAACACTGAAGCTTTCTTT. Amino acids: CASSPTQTLNTEAFF.

The chain recombines TRBV11-2 with TRBJ2-7; TRBD2 matches at 13 bases. The J segment lost 6 bases and the V segment lost 5 bases, leaving 4 bases of the junction unmatched. Germline assignment: CDR1 SGHAT and CDR2 FQNNGV. The CDR3 has 14 residues. DNA for the CDR3: TGTGCCAGCAGCGTGGGACTAGCGGGATCCGAGCAGTACTTC. It yields the protein CASSVGLAGSEQYF.

The chain employs TRBV19 and TRBJ1-6, with D possibly TRBD1 on 5 matching bases. The CDR3 covers 14 residues. Germline-derived CDR1 and CDR2 are LNHDA and SQIVND (reference sequence). V was shortened by 3 bases and J by 10 bases, with 13 bases between the two germline ends. The CDR3 here is CASSMTGTRSPLHF. The CDR3, as DNA: TGTGCCAGTAGTATGACCGGGACCAGATCACCCCTCCACTTT.

This chain joins TRBV10-2 and TRBJ1-4; D might be TRBD1 (5 bases). There are 11 residues in the CDR3. V dropped 6 bases and J dropped 8 bases, with 7 bases sitting between them. Germline V gene lookup returns CDR1 WSHSY and CDR2 SAAADI. The CDR3 here is CASREGEKLFF. The CDR3 nucleotides read TGCGCCAGCAGGGAGGGGGAAAAACTGTTTTTT.

The count of this clone is one. The rearrangement joins TRBV15 to TRBJ2-7; a possible D gene is TRBD1 (5 bases). CDR3 length: 13 residues. Germline V CDR1 and CDR2: LNHNV, YYDKDF (reference sequence). Trimming took off 2 bases at V and 6 bases at J, with 11 bases between the two ends. CDR3 nucleotides: TGTGCCACCAGCAGACAGCAGGGTTCCGAGCAGTACTTC. Translation: CATSRQQGSEQYF.

The V and J genes are TRBV20-1 and TRBJ2-1; 7 nucleotides line up with TRBD2. This CDR3 has 16 residues. Trimming removed 3 bases from V and 5 bases from J; junction bases left unmatched: 13. CDR1 is DFQATT, CDR2 SNEGSKA, per germline (reference sequence). The CDR3 sequence: CSASPGGTTKDNEQFF. CDR3 bases: TGCAGTGCTAGTCCCGGGGGGACTACCAAAGACAATGAGCAGTTCTTC.

The rearrangement links TRBV27 to TRBJ2-2; 7 bases agree with TRBD1. This CDR3 comprises 15 residues. Germline V lookup: CDR1 MNHEY, CDR2 SMNVEV (reference sequence). V lost 6 bases to trimming and J lost 1 base; unmatched junction nucleotides: 5. The CDR3, as DNA: TGTGCCAGCAGCCTCACAGGGGAGAACACCGGGGAGCTGTTTTTT. Translating it yields CASSLTGENTGELFF.